The entry below gives a single T cell receptor (beta chain) sequence along with its context. The antigen this receptor binds is unknown. Base quality data are lacking; no much larger clone is found one base away. Library preparation was by PCR. TCR sequencing of DNA from cultured CD4+ T cells used the Oncomine TCR Beta short-read assay at the Johns Hopkins FTIC core. The QIAamp micro DNA kit was used to extract genomic DNA from the cultured CD4+ T cells. Oncomine TCR Beta libraries from cultured CD4+ T cells were pooled with unique dual indexes and sequenced on an Illumina iSeq 100. As for the original processing: Non-productive sequences were removed, and CDR3s that did not start with C, did not end with F or W, or were shorter than 7 amino acids were discarded. The MANAFEST web application was used to identify antigen-specific clonotypes by comparing peptide-stimulated wells against reference wells and other culture wells. An FDR below 0.05, an odds ratio above 5, and a productive frequency above 0.1% in at least two of three replicate wells were required for clones to be considered positive. A clonotype counted as cross-reactive if it showed significant expansion both in the SARS-CoV-2 spike wells and in at least one common cold coronavirus spike condition. Levenshtein distances (stringdist) and unrooted phylogenetic trees (ape) in R version 3.6.1 were used to assess CDR3 homology. In TCRdb, the public reads were trimmed at Q25 with fastp and aligned with MiXCR, with productive beta chains retained. Rows with a matching CDR3 protein are joined into one entry that keeps the most common DNA and genes. The V and J calls and clone size come from TCRdb's table, not from the authors' own analysis. The sample includes approximately 17,000 distinct CDR3 sequences, with about 60% observed a single time. Roughly 9.6% of the sample rests with the top ten.

The data are from a study of vaccination and CD4 T cells after COVID-19 (dated by TCRdb to between 2021 and 2022). Context from the whole study: Convalescent patients had a positive SARS-CoV-2 result on nasal swab PCR, and of these patients, nine had mild disease and one had severe disease. Six males and four females were included in the convalescent cohort, with two Hispanic individuals, seven Caucasians, two Asians and one multiracial person represented. Two doses of either the Pfizer-BioNTech BNT162b2 vaccine (n=8) or the Moderna mRNA-1273 vaccine (n=2) were administered to participants. Post-COVID blood samples were collected from convalescent patients a median of about 92 days after diagnosis, with a range of roughly 35 to 170 days. Post-vaccine blood samples were taken a median of 72 days after the second vaccine dose, with a range of roughly 13 to 250 days. For stimulating the cultures, overlapping spike peptide pools were used, derived from SARS-CoV-2 as well as from the common cold coronaviruses HCoV-NL63, HCoV-OC43 and HCoV-229E. Control cultures used a CEFX viral epitope pool as positive control, an HIV-1 Nef peptide pool as negative control, or no peptide. In under twelve COVID-19 convalescent patients and 4 infection-naive healthy vaccine recipients, researchers compared the spike-specific CD4+ TCR repertoire from before mRNA vaccination with the repertoire from after.

The junction carries 10 bases between V and J, which are trimmed by 0 bases and 4 bases respectively. Including cysteine and phenylalanine, the CDR3 has 14 amino acids. The entry retains the CDR3 DNA only, 42 bases that are in frame from base 1. CDR1 MNHEY and CDR2 SVGEGT are derived from the germline V gene. The investigation overall reported the following: An increase in the median number of SARS-CoV-2-reactive clonotypes from 21 after infection to about 39 after vaccination was observed, but the change was not found to be significant. Nearly all vaccine-specific clones in convalescent patients (304 of 307) were mono-reactive for SARS-CoV-2 spike rather than cross-reactive with common cold coronaviruses. In convalescent patients, a median 86.3% of post-vaccine SARS-CoV-2-reactive clones were detected only after vaccination, and vaccine-specific priming was suggested by this finding. The number of convalescent patients in the study was relatively small, and the study did not examine early timepoints following natural infection.

The sample's treatment or condition label is to be understood as: roughly 10-day PBMC culture with coronavirus spike peptide pools or control peptides (ViraFEST assay). The study used the ViraFEST assay, which expanded antigen-specific T cells with peptide pools and then identified expanded clonotypes by TCR sequencing. Positive SARS-CoV-2 PCR tests in the convalescent patients dated from March to December 2020, before Alpha, Beta and Delta variants emerged in the United States. Roughly 2 million PBMCs per well were cultured in IMDM with approximately 4.9% human AB serum and approximately 9.1 IU/ml IL-2, plus 10 ug/ml peptide pools. On days 3 and 7, half of the culture medium was replaced with fresh IL-2-containing medium. Once the cells had been in culture for around ten days, the EasySep CD4+ T cell isolation kit was used to isolate CD4+ T cells by negative selection. Ficoll-Paque Plus gradient centrifugation was used to isolate PBMCs from whole blood, and the isolated PBMCs were then either used fresh or cryopreserved at -140C. Culture conditions were generally each tested in triplicate wells.

The specimen sequenced was CD4+ T cells from blood, cultured in vitro. The TCR comes from a human donor who had recovered from COVID-19. The sequence links TRBV6-2 or TRBV6-3 to TRBJ2-7, with a tentative D gene TRBD1 over 5 matching bases. Here the CDR3 is given as CASSYSGHRYEQYF. The nucleotide sequence reads TGTGCCAGCAGTTACTCGGGGCACCGATACGAGCAGTACTTC.